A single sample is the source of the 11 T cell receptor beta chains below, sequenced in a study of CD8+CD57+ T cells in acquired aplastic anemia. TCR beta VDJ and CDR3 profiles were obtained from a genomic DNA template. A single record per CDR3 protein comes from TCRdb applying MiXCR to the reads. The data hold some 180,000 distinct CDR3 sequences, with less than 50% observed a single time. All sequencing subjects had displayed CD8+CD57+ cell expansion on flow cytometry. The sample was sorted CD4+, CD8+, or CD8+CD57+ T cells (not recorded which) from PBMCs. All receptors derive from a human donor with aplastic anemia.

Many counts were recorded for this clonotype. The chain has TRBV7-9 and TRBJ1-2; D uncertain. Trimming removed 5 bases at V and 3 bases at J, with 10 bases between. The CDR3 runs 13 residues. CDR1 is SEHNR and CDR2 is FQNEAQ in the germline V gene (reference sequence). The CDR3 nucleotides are TGTGCCAGCAGCGACCGGGCCGACTATGGCTACACCTTC. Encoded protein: CASSDRADYGYTF.

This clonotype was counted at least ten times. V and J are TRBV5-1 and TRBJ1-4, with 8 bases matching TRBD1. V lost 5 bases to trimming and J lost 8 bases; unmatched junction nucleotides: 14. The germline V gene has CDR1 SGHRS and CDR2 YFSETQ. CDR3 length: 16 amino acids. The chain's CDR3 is CASRRSTGEVREKLFF. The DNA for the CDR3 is TGCGCCAGCAGGCGGTCGACAGGGGAGGTGAGGGAAAAACTGTTTTTT.

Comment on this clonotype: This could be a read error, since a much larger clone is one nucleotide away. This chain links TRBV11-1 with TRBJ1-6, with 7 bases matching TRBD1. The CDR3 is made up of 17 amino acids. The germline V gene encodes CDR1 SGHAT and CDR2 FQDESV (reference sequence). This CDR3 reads CASSPRQGTSNNPPLHF. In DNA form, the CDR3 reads TGTGCCAGCAGCCCAAGACAGGGAACCTCAAATAATCCACCCCTCCACTTT.

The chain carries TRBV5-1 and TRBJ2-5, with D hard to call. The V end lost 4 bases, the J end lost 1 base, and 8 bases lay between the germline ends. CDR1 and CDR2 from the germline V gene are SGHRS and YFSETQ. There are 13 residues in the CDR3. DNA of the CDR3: TGCGCCAGCAGCCCGATCACCCAAGAGACCCAGTACTTC. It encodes CASSPITQETQYF.

As DNA, the CDR3 is TGTGCCACCAGACGACAGGGAGCCGAGCAGTACTTC. Protein product: CATRRQGAEQYF. The chain uses TRBV10-3 and TRBJ2-7; TRBD1 matches at 7 bases. CDR1 is ENHRY and CDR2 is SYGVKD in the germline V gene. Trimming took 10 bases from V and 6 from J; bases not matched to a gene: 9. The CDR3 consists of 12 residues.

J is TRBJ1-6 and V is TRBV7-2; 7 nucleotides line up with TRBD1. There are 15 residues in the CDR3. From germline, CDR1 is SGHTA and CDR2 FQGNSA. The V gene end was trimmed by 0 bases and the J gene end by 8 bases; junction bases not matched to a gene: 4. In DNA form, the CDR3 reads TGTGCCAGCAGCTTAGCGGGAGGGGGCTATTCACCCCTCCACTTT. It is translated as CASSLAGGGYSPLHF.

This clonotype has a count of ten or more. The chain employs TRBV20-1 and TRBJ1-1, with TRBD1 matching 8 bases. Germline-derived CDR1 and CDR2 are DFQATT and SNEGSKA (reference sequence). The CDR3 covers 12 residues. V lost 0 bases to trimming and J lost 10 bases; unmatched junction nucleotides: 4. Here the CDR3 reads CSARDRQGRAFF. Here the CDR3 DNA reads TGCAGTGCTAGAGACCGACAGGGGAGAGCTTTCTTT.

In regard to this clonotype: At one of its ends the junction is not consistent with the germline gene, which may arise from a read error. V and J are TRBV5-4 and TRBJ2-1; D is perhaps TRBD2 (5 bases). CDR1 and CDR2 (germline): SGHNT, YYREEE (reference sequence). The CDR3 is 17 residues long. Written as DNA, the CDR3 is TGTGCCAGCAGCTTGTTTTTAATTGGCGGGCGACACAATGAGCGGTTCTTC. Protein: CASSLFLIGGRHNERFF. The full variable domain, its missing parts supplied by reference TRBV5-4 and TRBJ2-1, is ETGVTQSPTHLIKTRGQQVTLRCSSQSGHNTVSWYQQALGQGPQFIFQYYREEENGRGNFPPRFSGLQFPNYSSELNVNALELDDSALYLCASSLFLIGGRHNERFFGPGTRLTVL.

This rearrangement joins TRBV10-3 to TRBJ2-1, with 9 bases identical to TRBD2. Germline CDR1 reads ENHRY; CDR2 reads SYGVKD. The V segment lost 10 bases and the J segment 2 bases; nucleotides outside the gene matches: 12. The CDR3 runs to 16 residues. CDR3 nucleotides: TGTGCCACCCGGGGTCATGGCGGGAGGGCCTACAATGAGCAGTTCTTC. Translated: CATRGHGGRAYNEQFF.

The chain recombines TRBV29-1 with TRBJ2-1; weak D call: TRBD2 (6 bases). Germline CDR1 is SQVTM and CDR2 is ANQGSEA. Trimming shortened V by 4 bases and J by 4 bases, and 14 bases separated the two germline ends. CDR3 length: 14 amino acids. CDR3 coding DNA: TGCAGCGTTGGGGGACTCCTTCCATACAATGAGCAGTTCTTC. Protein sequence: CSVGGLLPYNEQFF.

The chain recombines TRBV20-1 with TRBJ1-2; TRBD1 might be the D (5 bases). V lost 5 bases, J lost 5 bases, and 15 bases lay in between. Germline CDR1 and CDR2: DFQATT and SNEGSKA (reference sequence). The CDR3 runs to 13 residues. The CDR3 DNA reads TGCAGTGCTTCCCCCCAGACAGCATATGGCTACACCTTC. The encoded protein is CSASPQTAYGYTF.